This T cell receptor (beta chain) was documented in a study of blood T cell repertoires in COVID-19. Study context: Samples taken during acute and convalescent COVID-19 were collected in the United States, Italy and Spain. Nucleic acid was either cDNA or gDNA, and it came from T cells, B-cell-depleted T cells, or PBMCs.

In the source study's methods: Reference gene primer amplification yielded estimated nucleated cell counts. The data were produced by immunoSEQ multiplex PCR, yet TCRdb's version contains in-frame clones alone and is incomplete. D and trimming were read from the DNA, whereas the V and J calls and clone size are those reported in that table. The table records 65,000 to 80,000 clones, approximately 89% of them present only once. The clonotype comes from a human donor in a cohort sampled during active COVID-19. The sequencing sample was made of peripheral blood.

The CDR3 coding sequence is TGTGCCAGCACCCCCTGGACAACAGATACGCAGTATTTT. It is translated as CASTPWTTDTQYF. The rearrangement uses TRBV2 and TRBJ2-3, with a possible D match to TRBD1 (5 bases). The length of the CDR3 is 13 residues. The V gene lost 7 bases and the J gene lost 3 bases, with 11 bases spanning the gap. Germline CDR1 SNHLY, CDR2 FYNNEI.